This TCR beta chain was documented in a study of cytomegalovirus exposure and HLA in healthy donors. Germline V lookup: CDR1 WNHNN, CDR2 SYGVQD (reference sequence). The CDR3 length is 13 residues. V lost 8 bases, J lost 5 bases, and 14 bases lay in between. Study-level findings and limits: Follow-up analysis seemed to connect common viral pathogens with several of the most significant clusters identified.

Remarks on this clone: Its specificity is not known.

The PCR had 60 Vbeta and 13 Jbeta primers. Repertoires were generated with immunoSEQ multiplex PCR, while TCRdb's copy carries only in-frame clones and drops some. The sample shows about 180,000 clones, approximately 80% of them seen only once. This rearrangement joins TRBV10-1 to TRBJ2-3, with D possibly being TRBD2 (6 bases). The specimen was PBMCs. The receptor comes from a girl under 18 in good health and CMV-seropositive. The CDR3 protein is CASSLPGEDTQYF. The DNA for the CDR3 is TGCGCCAGCTCCCTACCGGGGGAAGATACGCAGTATTTT.